This T cell receptor (beta chain) comes out of a study of cytotoxic CD8 clonotypes in ibrutinib-treated CLL. The study, taken as a whole, reports: Sampling of sustained-remission and progressing patients occurred at differing times.

Per germline, CDR1 LNHDA and CDR2 SQIVND (reference sequence). V dropped 3 bases and J dropped 2; count of bases not matched to a gene: 3. The CDR3 loop spans 15 amino acids. Profiling relied on immunoSEQ multiplex PCR, and the TCRdb table lists in-frame clones only, not all of them. The table has 6,500 to 9,500 clones, under 85% seen once. This clone is a singleton in its sample. Its specificity is unknown. Material: PBMCs, obtained before ibrutinib treatment. The rearrangement links TRBV19 to TRBJ2-2; 7 nucleotides align to TRBD1. The clonotype comes from a human donor with chronic lymphocytic leukemia. For the CDR3, the DNA is TGTGCCAGTAGTATTGGGACAGATAACACCGGGGAGCTGTTTTTT. This encodes CASSIGTDNTGELFF.